This is a list of T cell receptor beta chains from one sample in a study of OX40 agonist ivuxolimab in advanced cancers. TCRdb's table, derived via immunoSEQ multiplex PCR, lists solely in-frame clones and lacks some. The sample has approximately 76,000 clones, about 93% seen once. The sequenced sample was CD4+ or CD8+ T cells sorted from blood, obtained in a trial of the OX40 agonist ivuxolimab. These receptor sequences come from an adult with an advanced solid tumor such as melanoma, head and neck, liver or kidney cancer. CDR3s include the opening cysteine and the closing phenylalanine or tryptophan. The D gene is left open where the match is weak. Clone size is not always given. Where it is, it says once, few, many or a class for expanded clones.

d_call j_call clone_size v_call cdr3_aa cdr3_nt
TRBD2 TRBJ2-3 - TRBV15 CATSRGVAGDTQYF TGTGCCACCAGCAGGGGGGTAGCGGGAGATACGCAGTATTTT
- TRBJ2-3 - TRBV28 CASSYAGAYSTDTQYF TGTGCCAGCAGTTACGCGGGGGCCTATAGCACAGATACGCAGTATTTT
- TRBJ2-3 - TRBV5-1 CASSFTDTQYF TGCGCCAGCAGCTTTACGGATACGCAGTATTTT
- TRBJ1-2 - TRBV6-1 CASSERSRSLNYGYTF TGTGCCAGCAGTGAACGAAGTAGAAGCCTTAACTATGGCTACACCTTC
TRBD1 TRBJ2-7 - TRBV28 CASSSIVQGTPYEQYF TGTGCCAGCAGTTCCATCGTACAGGGGACCCCCTACGAGCAGTACTTC
- TRBJ1-4 once TRBV28 CASSEIATNEKLFF TGTGCCAGCAGCGAAATCGCAACTAATGAAAAACTGTTTTTT
TRBD1 TRBJ1-4 - TRBV29-1 CSVEEDGDRLFF TGCAGCGTTGAAGAGGACGGGGACAGGCTGTTTTTT
TRBD1 TRBJ2-7 - TRBV11-2 CASSMGQGYEQYF TGTGCCAGCAGCATGGGACAGGGGTACGAGCAGTACTTC
- TRBJ2-3 - TRBV28 CASSVRGPHTDTQYF TGTGCCAGCAGCGTCAGGGGACCCCACACAGATACGCAGTATTTT
TRBD1 TRBJ2-1 - TRBV27 CASSSGTGGGGEQFF TGTGCCAGCAGTTCCGGGACAGGGGGCGGCGGTGAGCAGTTCTTC
- TRBJ2-7 - TRBV5-6 CASSWRLVPSYEQYF TGTGCCAGCAGCTGGAGACTAGTGCCGTCCTACGAGCAGTACTTC
TRBD1 TRBJ1-4 - TRBV5-1 CASSPGGGEKLFF TGCGCCAGCAGCCCAGGGGGGGGTGAAAAACTGTTTTTT
- TRBJ2-7 once TRBV5-4 CASSHRHHGYEQYF TGCGCCAGCAGCCATCGTCACCACGGCTACGAGCAGTACTTC
- TRBJ2-5 - TRBV4-1 CASSQELILGLRQETQYF TGCGCCAGCAGCCAAGAGCTAATTTTGGGACTTCGCCAAGAGACCCAGTACTTC
- TRBJ2-3 - TRBV5-1 CASSLEGFSTDTQYF TGCGCCAGCAGCTTGGAAGGGTTCTCCACAGATACGCAGTATTTT
- TRBJ2-5 - TRBV29-1 CSVEELKDLQETQYF TGCAGCGTTGAAGAACTGAAAGATCTACAAGAGACCCAGTACTTC
- TRBJ2-2 once TRBV6-5 CASREFKSGELFF TGTGCCAGCAGGGAATTTAAATCCGGGGAGCTGTTTTTT
- TRBJ2-4 - TRBV4-1 CASSQDIRVQGTKNIQYF TGCGCCAGCAGCCAAGATATACGAGTGCAGGGGACCAAAAACATTCAGTACTTC
- TRBJ2-3 - TRBV25-1 CASSGRRVTDTQYF TGTGCCAGCAGTGGCCGGAGGGTCACAGATACGCAGTATTTT
TRBD1 TRBJ1-2 - TRBV6-5 CASSHGQGAVGYTF TGTGCCAGCAGTCACGGACAGGGGGCGGTAGGCTACACCTTC
- TRBJ1-2 - TRBV7-8 CASRSGTSYGYTF TGTGCCAGCAGATCAGGGACAAGCTATGGCTACACCTTC
TRBD1 TRBJ1-2 - TRBV9 CASRATDRDYGYTF TGTGCCAGCAGGGCAACTGACAGGGACTATGGCTACACCTTC
- TRBJ1-1 - TRBV5-1 CATRRAANTEAFF TGCGCCACCCGGCGAGCAGCGAACACTGAAGCTTTCTTT
TRBD2 TRBJ2-7 - TRBV27 CASSLSIAGSSYEQYF TGTGCCAGCAGTTTGTCCATAGCGGGGAGCTCCTACGAGCAGTACTTC
- TRBJ2-1 - TRBV27 CASSFYNEQFF TGTGCCAGCAGTTTCTATAATGAGCAGTTCTTC
- TRBJ2-1 - TRBV11-3 CASSLELGSYNEQFF TGTGCCAGCAGCTTAGAACTCGGATCCTACAATGAGCAGTTCTTC
- TRBJ1-1 - TRBV6-5 CASIKGTEAFF TGTGCCAGCATCAAGGGGACTGAAGCTTTCTTT
TRBD1 TRBJ2-7 - TRBV27 CASSFLQGAEEQYF TGTGCCAGCAGTTTCCTTCAGGGGGCGGAAGAGCAGTACTTC
- TRBJ1-2 - TRBV5-1 CASSTGSPYGYTF TGCGCCAGCAGCACCGGGAGCCCCTATGGCTACACCTTC
- TRBJ2-7 - TRBV15 CATSREGGSSYEQYF TGTGCCACCAGCAGAGAAGGGGGGAGCTCCTACGAGCAGTACTTC
- TRBJ1-1 - TRBV5-6 CASSLGWGASNTEAFF TGTGCCAGCAGCTTGGGGTGGGGTGCCAGTAACACTGAAGCTTTCTTT
- TRBJ2-3 - TRBV19 CASSIEPMGTDTQYF TGTGCCAGTAGTATAGAGCCTATGGGTACAGATACGCAGTATTTT